This section outlines one TCR beta chain sequence together with its context. The sample belongs to a study of T cell changes during pregnancy in multiple sclerosis. The table came from immunoSEQ multiplex PCR; TCRdb's copy has only in-frame clones and leaves some out. In the table there are approximately 100,000 clones, about 91% of which are singletons. The CDR3 contains 14 residues. Per the germline V gene, CDR1 is SGDLS and CDR2 is YYNGEE. The V end lost 0 bases, the J end lost 5 bases, and 12 bases lay between the germline ends. J is TRBJ2-7 and V is TRBV9, with a possible D match to TRBD1 (5 bases). The sequenced sample was peripheral blood, obtained in the second trimester of pregnancy. The sequence derives from a female donor with multiple sclerosis, enrolled in a pregnancy study. Here the CDR3 reads CASSVDWGHNEQYF. DNA for the CDR3: TGTGCCAGCAGCGTAGATTGGGGCCACAACGAGCAGTACTTC.